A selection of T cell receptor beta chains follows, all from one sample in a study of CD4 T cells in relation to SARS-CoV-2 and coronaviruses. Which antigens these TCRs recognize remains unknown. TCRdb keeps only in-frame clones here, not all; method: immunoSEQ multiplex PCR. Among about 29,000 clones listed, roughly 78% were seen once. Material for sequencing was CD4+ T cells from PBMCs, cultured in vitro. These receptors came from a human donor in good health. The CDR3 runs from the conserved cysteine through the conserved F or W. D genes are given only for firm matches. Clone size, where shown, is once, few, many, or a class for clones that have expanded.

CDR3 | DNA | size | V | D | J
CASSPRGAGTGELFF | TGCGCCAGCAGCCCCCGGGGGGCGGGCACCGGGGAGCTGTTTTTT | few | TRBV5-1 | - | TRBJ2-2
CASSHTTGAGNIQYF | TGCGCCAGCAGCCATACGACAGGGGCGGGAAACATTCAGTACTTC | - | TRBV4-3 | TRBD1 | TRBJ2-4
CASSFTGLANNEQFF | TGTGCCAGCAGCTTCACGGGACTAGCAAACAATGAGCAGTTCTTC | few | TRBV7-2 | TRBD2 | TRBJ2-1
CASSLDPLAEQYF | TGTGCCAGCAGCTTAGATCCTTTAGCGGAGCAGTACTTC | - | TRBV7-3 | - | TRBJ2-7
CSASLGGRNQETQYF | TGCAGTGCTAGTCTGGGTGGGCGGAACCAAGAGACCCAGTACTTC | - | TRBV20-1 | - | TRBJ2-5
CASSGVAGVDEQFF | TGTGCCAGCAGCGGAGTAGCGGGGGTCGATGAGCAGTTCTTC | - | TRBV7-6 | TRBD2 | TRBJ2-1
CASSVAGTENQPQHF | TGTGCCAGCAGCGTAGCCGGGACAGAGAATCAGCCCCAGCATTTT | - | TRBV9 | TRBD1 | TRBJ1-5
CASSGGTGVGYTF | TGTGCCAGCAGCGGCGGGACAGGGGTAGGCTACACCTTC | - | TRBV5-5 | TRBD1 | TRBJ1-2
CASGGANTGELFF | TGCGCCAGTGGGGGGGCGAACACCGGGGAGCTGTTTTTT | - | TRBV10-2 | TRBD2 | TRBJ2-2
CASSLNLAEGYTF | TGTGCCAGCAGCTTGAACTTAGCGGAAGGCTACACCTTC | - | TRBV7-9 | - | TRBJ1-2
CASSQQPGGLEQYF | TGCGCCAGCAGCCAACAACCAGGAGGCCTCGAGCAGTACTTC | - | TRBV4-3 | - | TRBJ2-7
CASSPHGGQDEQYF | TGTGCCAGCAGCCCCCACGGGGGCCAGGACGAGCAGTACTTC | - | TRBV13 | - | TRBJ2-7
CAMGVLGDTQYF | TGTGCCATGGGGGTGTTAGGAGATACGCAGTATTTT | - | TRBV10-3 | - | TRBJ2-3
CASSPMEKSNEQYF | TGTGCCAGCTCCCCAATGGAGAAGTCCAACGAGCAGTACTTC | - | TRBV18 | - | TRBJ2-7
CASSHPGQGMGKYNEQFF | TGTGCCAGCTCACACCCAGGACAGGGGATGGGAAAATACAATGAGCAGTTCTTC | - | TRBV18 | TRBD1 | TRBJ2-1
CASSPKGVPYNEQFF | TGCGCCAGCAGTCCCAAGGGCGTACCCTACAATGAGCAGTTCTTC | - | TRBV5-1 | - | TRBJ2-1
CACGTGYGYTF | TGTGCCTGCGGGACAGGCTATGGCTACACCTTC | - | TRBV30 | TRBD1 | TRBJ1-2
CASSPHPDRSEQFF | TGTGCCAGCAGCCCACACCCGGATCGTAGTGAGCAGTTCTTC | - | TRBV7-3 | - | TRBJ2-1
CASTAGAGKGEKLFF | TGTGCCAGCACCGCCGGTGCAGGAAAGGGTGAAAAACTGTTTTTT | - | TRBV27 | - | TRBJ1-4
CASSEGQIETQYF | TGTGCCAGCAGCGAAGGACAGATAGAGACCCAGTACTTC | - | TRBV11-3 | - | TRBJ2-5
CASVNSGRWDEQFF | TGTGCCAGCGTAAATAGCGGGAGGTGGGATGAGCAGTTCTTC | - | TRBV6-4 | TRBD2 | TRBJ2-1
CAWSAGTGNQPQHF | TGTGCCTGGAGTGCGGGGACAGGGAATCAGCCCCAGCATTTT | - | TRBV30 | TRBD1 | TRBJ1-5
CASSIDGEETQYF | TGTGCCAGTAGTATAGACGGGGAAGAGACCCAGTACTTC | - | TRBV19 | - | TRBJ2-5
CASSPGGPGTDTQYF | TGTGCCAGCAGCCCAGGAGGGCCCGGCACAGATACGCAGTATTTT | - | TRBV13 | - | TRBJ2-3
CASSTDRDSPLHF | TGTGCCAGCAGCACGGATCGGGATTCACCCCTCCACTTT | - | TRBV6-5 | - | TRBJ1-6
CASRPTGVFHEQYF | TGTGCCAGCAGGCCGACAGGTGTCTTTCACGAGCAGTACTTC | few | TRBV2 | - | TRBJ2-7
CASSQTLERGGSNTGELFF | TGCGCCAGCAGCCAAACCCTCGAGCGCGGGGGCTCGAACACCGGGGAGCTGTTTTTT | - | TRBV4-1 | - | TRBJ2-2
CASSESGQSTEAFF | TGCGCCAGCAGTGAGTCGGGGCAGTCAACCGAAGCTTTCTTT | few | TRBV10-1 | - | TRBJ1-1
CASSLRDQNNEQFF | TGTGCCAGCAGCCTCCGGGATCAGAACAATGAGCAGTTCTTC | - | TRBV7-9 | - | TRBJ2-1
CASSLEYADTQYF | TGTGCCAGCAGCTTGGAATACGCAGATACGCAGTATTTT | - | TRBV5-6 | - | TRBJ2-3
CASSFSMAGGYNEQFF | TGTGCCAGCAGCTTCTCTATGGCGGGGGGTTACAATGAGCAGTTCTTC | - | TRBV7-7 | TRBD2 | TRBJ2-1
CASSIEGAGGLTTAGANVLTF | TGTGCCAGTAGTATAGAAGGGGCAGGGGGCCTAACGACGGCTGGGGCCAACGTCCTGACTTTC | - | TRBV19 | TRBD1 | TRBJ2-6
CASSQDERMLMTGELFF | TGCGCCAGCAGCCAAGACGAAAGGATGTTAATGACCGGGGAGCTGTTTTTT | - | TRBV4-1 | - | TRBJ2-2
CATSVSGQGGTGELFF | TGTGCCACCAGTGTTTCGGGACAGGGAGGCACCGGGGAGCTGTTTTTT | - | TRBV24-1 | TRBD1 | TRBJ2-2
CASSPELWGSSVSGNTIYF | TGTGCCAGCAGCCCAGAGCTCTGGGGTTCCTCTGTCTCTGGAAACACCATATATTTT | - | TRBV3-1/TRBV3-2 | - | TRBJ1-3
CASSLGQGDTQYF | TGCGCCAGCAGCTTGGGACAGGGAGATACGCAGTATTTT | - | TRBV5-1 | TRBD1 | TRBJ2-3
CASSPGGSYYGYTF | TGTGCCAGTAGTCCTGGTGGCAGCTACTATGGCTACACCTTC | - | TRBV19 | - | TRBJ1-2